This TCR beta chain was sequenced for a study of blood T cell repertoires in COVID-19. Study as a whole: Italy, Spain and the United States were the sources of the convalescent and acute COVID-19 samples. The analysed material was cDNA or gDNA that came from T cells, B-cell-depleted T cells, or PBMCs.

There are 14 residues in the CDR3. Germline CDR1 reads SGHTA; CDR2 reads FQGTGA. Losses at the gene ends were 3 bases for V and 4 bases for J; bases not matched to a gene: 4. Per the study methods: Nucleated cell counts were estimated from reference gene primer amplification. Clones were sequenced by immunoSEQ multiplex PCR, and TCRdb holds only the in-frame ones, with some missing. That table gives V, J and clone size, and the DNA gave D and trimming. The repertoire holds roughly 5,500 clones, with around 84% as singletons. The source is a human donor with active COVID-19. The donor label of this sample is uncertain. Sequencing used peripheral blood. The chain is built from TRBV7-3 and TRBJ1-1; 8 positions match TRBD1. CDR3 nucleotide sequence: TGTGCCAGCAGCTTCGGGACAGGATCCACTGAAGCTTTCTTT. Amino acids: CASSFGTGSTEAFF.